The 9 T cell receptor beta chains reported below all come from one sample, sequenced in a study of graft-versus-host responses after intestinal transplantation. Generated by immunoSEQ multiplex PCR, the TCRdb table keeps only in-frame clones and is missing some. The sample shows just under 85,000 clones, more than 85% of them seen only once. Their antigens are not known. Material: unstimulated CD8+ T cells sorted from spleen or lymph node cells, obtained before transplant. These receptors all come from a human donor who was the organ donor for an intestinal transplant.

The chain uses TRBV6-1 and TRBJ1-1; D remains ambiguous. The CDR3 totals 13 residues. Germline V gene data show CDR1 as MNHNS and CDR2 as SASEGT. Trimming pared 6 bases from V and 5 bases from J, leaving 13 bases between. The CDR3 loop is CASRDFAATEAFF. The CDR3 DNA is TGTGCCAGCAGGGACTTCGCGGCGACTGAAGCTTTCTTT.

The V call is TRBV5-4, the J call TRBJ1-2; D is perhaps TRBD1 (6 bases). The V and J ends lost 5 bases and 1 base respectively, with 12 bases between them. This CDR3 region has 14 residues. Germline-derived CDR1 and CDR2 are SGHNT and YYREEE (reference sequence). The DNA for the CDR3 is TGTGCCAGCAGGTTCCGGGACAATAACTATGGCTACACCTTC. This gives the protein CASRFRDNNYGYTF. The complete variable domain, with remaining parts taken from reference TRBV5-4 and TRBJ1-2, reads ETGVTQSPTHLIKTRGQQVTLRCSSQSGHNTVSWYQQALGQGPQFIFQYYREEENGRGNFPPRFSGLQFPNYSSELNVNALELDDSALYLCASRFRDNNYGYTFGSGTRLTVV.

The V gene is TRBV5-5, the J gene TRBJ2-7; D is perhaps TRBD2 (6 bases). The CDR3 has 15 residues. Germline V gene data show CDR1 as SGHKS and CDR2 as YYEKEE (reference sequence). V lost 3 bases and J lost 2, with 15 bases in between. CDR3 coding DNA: TGTGCCAGCAGCTGGGATGGAGGGCTCACCTACGAGCAGTACTTC. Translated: CASSWDGGLTYEQYF.

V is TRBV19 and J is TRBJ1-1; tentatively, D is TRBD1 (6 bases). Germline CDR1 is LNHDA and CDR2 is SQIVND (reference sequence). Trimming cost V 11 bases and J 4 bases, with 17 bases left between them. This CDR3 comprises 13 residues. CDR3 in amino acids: CAARMGGLTEAFF. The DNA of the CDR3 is TGTGCCGCACGGATGGGGGGCCTCACTGAAGCTTTCTTT.

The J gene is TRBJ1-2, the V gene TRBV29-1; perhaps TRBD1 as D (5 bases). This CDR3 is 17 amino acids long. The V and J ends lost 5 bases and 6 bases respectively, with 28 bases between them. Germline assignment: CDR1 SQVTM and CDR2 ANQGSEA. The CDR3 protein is CSVFLDADIPKKDGYTF. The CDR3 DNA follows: TGCAGCGTTTTTCTCGATGCGGACATCCCGAAGAAAGATGGCTACACCTTC.

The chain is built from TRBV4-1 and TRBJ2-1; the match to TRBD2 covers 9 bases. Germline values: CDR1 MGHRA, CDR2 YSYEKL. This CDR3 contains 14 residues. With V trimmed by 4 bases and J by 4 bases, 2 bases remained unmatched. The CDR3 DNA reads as TGCGCCAGCAGCCTAGCGGGAGAGTACAATGAGCAGTTCTTC. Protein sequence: CASSLAGEYNEQFF.

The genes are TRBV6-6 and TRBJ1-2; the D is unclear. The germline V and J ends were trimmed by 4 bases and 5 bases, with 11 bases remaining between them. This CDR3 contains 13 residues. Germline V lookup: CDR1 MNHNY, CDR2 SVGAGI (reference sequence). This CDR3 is CASSFTEEYGYTF. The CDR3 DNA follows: TGTGCCAGCAGTTTCACAGAGGAATATGGCTACACCTTC.

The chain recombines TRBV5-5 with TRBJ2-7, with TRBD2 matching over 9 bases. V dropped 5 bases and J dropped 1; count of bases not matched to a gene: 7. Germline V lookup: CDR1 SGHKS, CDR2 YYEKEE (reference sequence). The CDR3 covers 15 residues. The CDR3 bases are TGTGCCAGCAGGTACTCTAGCGGGGCTTCCTACGAGCAGTACTTC. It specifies CASRYSSGASYEQYF. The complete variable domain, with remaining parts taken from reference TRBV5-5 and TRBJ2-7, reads DAGVTQSPTHLIKTRGQQVTLRCSPISGHKSVSWYQQVLGQGPQFIFQYYEKEERGRGNFPDRFSARQFPNYSSELNVNALLLGDSALYLCASRYSSGASYEQYFGPGTRLTVT.

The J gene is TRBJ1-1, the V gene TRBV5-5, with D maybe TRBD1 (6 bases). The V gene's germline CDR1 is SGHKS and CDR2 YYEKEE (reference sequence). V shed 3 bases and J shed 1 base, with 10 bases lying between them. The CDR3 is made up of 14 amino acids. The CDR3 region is CASSYTTGNTEAFF. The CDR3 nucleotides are TGTGCCAGCAGCTACACGACAGGGAACACTGAAGCTTTCTTT.